This TCR beta chain was retrieved from a study of technical replicates of blood from several donors. Sequencing was performed with immunoSEQ multiplex PCR; in TCRdb, only in-frame clones are kept and a portion is missing. Found here are about 50,000 clones, around 96% of them singletons; the top ten hold 0.35% to 0.45%. The specimen sequenced was T cells isolated from PBMCs. The source of this sequence is a human donor in good health.

For the CDR3, the DNA is TGCGCCAGCAGCCGACAGGGGGGCTCCTACGAGCAGTACTTC. Its translation: CASSRQGGSYEQYF. The V and J genes are TRBV4-1 and TRBJ2-7; 9 bases align to TRBD1. Trimming took 4 bases from V and 0 from J; bases not matched to a gene: 1. Germline V gives CDR1 MGHRA, CDR2 YSYEKL. The length of the CDR3 is 14 residues.